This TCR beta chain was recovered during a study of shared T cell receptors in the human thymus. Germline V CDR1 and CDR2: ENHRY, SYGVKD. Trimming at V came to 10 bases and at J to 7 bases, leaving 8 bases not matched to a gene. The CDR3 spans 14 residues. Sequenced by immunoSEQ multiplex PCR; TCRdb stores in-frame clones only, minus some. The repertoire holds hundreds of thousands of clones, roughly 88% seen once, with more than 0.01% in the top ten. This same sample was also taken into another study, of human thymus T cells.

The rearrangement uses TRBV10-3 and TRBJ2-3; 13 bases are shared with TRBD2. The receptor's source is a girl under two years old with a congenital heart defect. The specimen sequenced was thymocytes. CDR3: CATQLAGGLNTQYF. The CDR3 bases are TGTGCCACCCAACTAGCGGGGGGGCTTAATACGCAGTATTTT.